This TCR beta chain was sequenced for a study of human T cells and chemical hapten exposure. As for time point: patch test 3, about 24 weeks after DPC sensitization. Treatment in this sample: therapeutic diphenylcyclopropenone sensitization with weekly scalp DPC. TCRdb recomputed calls from the RACE reads with MiXCR, one row per CDR3 protein. The sample includes approximately 80,000 distinct CDR3 sequences, over 10% of them seen just once. Concerning this clonotype: Its antigen is unidentified.

Study-level points and caveats: There were significantly more large CDR3 similarity clusters among expanded TCRs than among controls. The number of TCRs above 1 in 1000 frequency did not change after DPC sensitization.

Specimen: whole blood, collected in connection with sensitization to the hapten diphenylcyclopropenone (DPC). The sequence came from a woman aged 50 to 60 with alopecia areata. Some clones in this sample may be carry-over from other donors' samples.

CDR3 sequence (DNA): TGTGCCAGCAGCGGTCTCCGAGGGGGAATCAATGAGCAGTTCTTC. Amino acid sequence: CASSGLRGGINEQFF. This chain joins TRBV11-2 and TRBJ2-1, with D possibly TRBD1 on 6 matching bases. Germline lookup yields CDR1 SGHAT and CDR2 FQNNGV. This CDR3 comprises 15 residues. V was cut by 5 bases and J by 6 bases, with 17 bases left in between. Full variable domain (rest looked up from reference TRBV11-2 and TRBJ2-1): EAGVAQSPRYKIIEKRQSVAFWCNPISGHATLYWYQQILGQGPKLLIQFQNNGVVDDSQLPKDRFSAERLKGVDSTLKIQPAKLEDSAVYLCASSGLRGGINEQFFGPGTRLTVL.